The present T cell receptor beta chain was sequenced within a study of blood T cell repertoires in COVID-19. Some clones are missing from TCRdb's copy, which holds only in-frame ones; the method was immunoSEQ multiplex PCR. The sample has fewer than 110,000 clones; 91% are singletons. CDR3 length: 14 residues. Trimming stripped 4 bases from V and 4 bases from J, with 10 bases between. The germline CDR1 and CDR2 sequences are SGHAT and FQNNGV. V is TRBV11-2 and J is TRBJ1-4, with a tentative D call TRBD1 (5 bases). This sequence was found in a man aged 50-60 years with acute or convalescent COVID-19. Input material: peripheral blood. The CDR3 sequence: CASSSGLFNEKLFF. The CDR3 DNA follows: TGTGCCAGCAGCTCGGGACTGTTTAATGAAAAACTGTTTTTT.